What follows are 4 T cell receptor beta chains derived from one specimen sequenced in a study of blood T cell repertoires in COVID-19. Profiled with immunoSEQ multiplex PCR; TCRdb holds only in-frame clones, not every one. The sample has roughly 160,000 clones, approximately 81% seen once. Sequences were obtained from PBMCs or T cells enriched from blood (not recorded which). The receptors shown here come from a man aged 60 to 75 who had recovered from COVID-19.

The V call is TRBV24-1, the J call TRBJ1-5, with 7 bases identical to TRBD1. V dropped 3 bases and J dropped 11; count of bases not matched to a gene: 15. This CDR3 is 16 amino acids long. In germline, CDR1 is KGHDR, CDR2 SFDVKD. The CDR3 sequence: CATSDTRDSPHQSQHF. In DNA form, the CDR3 reads TGTGCCACCAGTGATACACGGGACAGCCCCCACCAATCCCAGCATTTT.

The gene calls are TRBV28 and TRBJ2-1, with a tentative D call TRBD2 (6 bases). Germline V gives CDR1 MDHEN, CDR2 SYDVKM. Trimming cost V 9 bases and J 4 bases, with 19 bases left between them. This CDR3 is 15 amino acids long. The CDR3 bases are TGTGCCAGTACTCTCAACCCCGGGGGATACAATGAGCAGTTCTTC. This encodes CASTLNPGGYNEQFF.

The chain is built from TRBV2 and TRBJ2-5, with 7 bases lining up with TRBD1. The junction had 6 bases not matched to a gene; V was cut back by 1 base and J by 4 bases. The V gene's germline CDR1 is SNHLY and CDR2 FYNNEI. The CDR3 covers 15 residues. The CDR3 protein is CASSEGQGIGETQYF. CDR3 in DNA: TGTGCCAGCAGTGAAGGACAGGGAATCGGAGAGACCCAGTACTTC.

The chain combines TRBV29-1 with TRBJ2-6; no clear D gene. Germline loops: CDR1 SQVTM, CDR2 ANQGSEA. Trimming removed 3 bases at V and 4 bases at J, with 4 bases between. This CDR3 comprises 12 residues. The CDR3 reads CSVDRGANVLTF. The CDR3 bases are TGCAGCGTTGACAGGGGGGCCAACGTCCTGACTTTC.